This T cell receptor beta chain emerged from a study of blood T cell repertoires in COVID-19. Per the original data handling: Amplifying reference gene primers gave estimates of nucleated cell counts. Profiling relied on immunoSEQ multiplex PCR, and the TCRdb table lists in-frame clones only, not all of them. The V and J calls and clone size are taken from that table; D and trimming were inferred from the DNA. The sample lists about 170,000 clones, about 80% occurring once. Trimming pared 6 bases from V and 9 bases from J, leaving 15 bases between. The CDR3 length is 13 residues. The source is a woman aged 70 to 79 in a cohort exposed to, infected with or recovered from COVID-19 (not recorded which). V and J are TRBV12-3 or TRBV12-4 and TRBJ1-5, with a possible D match to TRBD1 (5 bases). What was sequenced was PBMCs or T cells enriched from blood (not recorded which). CDR3 sequence: CASSPGHLRPQHF. The CDR3 nucleotides are TGTGCCAGCAGCCCCGGACACCTGAGGCCCCAGCATTTT.